One and the same sample provided the 20 T cell receptor beta chains below, sequenced in a study of monozygotic twins with inflammatory bowel disease (dated by TCRdb to about 2019). Library creation used 5' RACE. The reads were generated on an Illumina HiSeq 2500. One entry per CDR3 protein sequence results from the TCRdb reprocessing of the reads, with DNA left out. The table kept for this sample lists 150,000 to 200,000 distinct CDR3 sequences. The top ten clonotypes cover around 7% of the sample. The sequenced sample was blood. These TCRs come from a human donor with ulcerative colitis or Crohn's disease, or a healthy co-twin of an affected twin (not recorded which).

The chain couples TRBV20-1 to TRBJ2-7; TCRdb proposes TRBD2, but this gene call is untestable without DNA. The germline V gene has CDR1 DFQATT and CDR2 SNEGSKA (reference sequence). The CDR3 length is 13 residues. The CDR3 region is CSASRDSIYEQYF.

The CDR3 protein is CASSLAGTEQETQYF. This rearrangement joins TRBV7-2 to TRBJ2-5; absent DNA, TCRdb's TRBD1 call cannot be checked. Germline CDR1 is SGHTA and CDR2 is FQGNSA. The CDR3 extends over 15 amino acids.

This rearrangement joins TRBV27 to TRBJ2-5. There are 13 residues in the CDR3. CDR1 is MNHEY, CDR2 SMNVEV, per germline (reference sequence). This CDR3 is CASGGGRQETQYF.

The chain combines TRBV5-1 with TRBJ2-1; TCRdb designates TRBD2, a call that cannot be tested without DNA. This CDR3 comprises 15 residues. Germline V lookup: CDR1 SGHRS, CDR2 YFSETQ. CDR3 in amino acids: CASVTDSGSYNEQFF. The whole variable domain, remainder taken from reference TRBV5-1 and TRBJ2-1, is KAGVTQTPRYLIKTRGQQVTLSCSPISGHRSVSWYQQTPGQGLQFLFEYFSETQRNKGNFPGRFSGRQFSNSRSEMNVSTLELGDSALYLCASVTDSGSYNEQFFGPGTRLTVL.

The chain uses TRBV6-6 and TRBJ1-1; TCRdb proposes TRBD1, but this gene call is untestable without DNA. CDR1 and CDR2 (germline): MNHNY, SVGAGI (reference sequence). The CDR3 has 14 residues. The CDR3 loop is CASSKTWGDTEAFF.

The J gene is TRBJ2-1, the V gene TRBV3-1; TCRdb's D call, TRBD2, is unchecked because there is no DNA. CDR1 and CDR2 from the germline V gene are LGHDT and YNNKEL (reference sequence). The length of the CDR3 is 18 residues. Here the CDR3 reads CASSQLGTSGRRSDEQFF.

CDR3 sequence: CASARQETQYF. The chain carries TRBV12-3 or TRBV12-4 and TRBJ2-5; the TCRdb D gene call, TRBD2, has no DNA to confirm it. The length of the CDR3 is 11 residues.

The chain employs TRBV5-5 and TRBJ1-5. The CDR3 sequence is 13 residues long. Germline V gene data show CDR1 as SGHKS and CDR2 as YYEKEE (reference sequence). This CDR3 is CASSLRYVGPQHF.

This chain connects TRBV3-1 to TRBJ1-3. From germline, CDR1 is LGHDT and CDR2 YNNKEL (reference sequence). CDR3 length: 18 residues. The CDR3 is CASSQVPLRGLSGNTIYF.

The V and J genes are TRBV4-1 and TRBJ2-2; the TCRdb D gene call, TRBD2, has no DNA to confirm it. The CDR3 loop spans 17 amino acids. CDR1 MGHRA and CDR2 YSYEKL come from the germline V gene. Here the CDR3 reads CASSQEMLAGFTGELFF.

The CDR3 sequence: CAIRGQTSGANVLTF. The V gene is TRBV10-3, the J gene TRBJ2-6. The CDR3 runs to 15 residues. The germline V gene encodes CDR1 ENHRY and CDR2 SYGVKD.

The chain links TRBV9 to TRBJ1-1. CDR3 length: 13 amino acids. Germline CDR1 reads SGDLS; CDR2 reads YYNGEE. The chain's CDR3 is CASSVSPDTEAFF.

The chain recombines TRBV28 with TRBJ2-1; TCRdb indicates TRBD1, and absent DNA this call remains unverified. The CDR3 extends over 16 amino acids. The germline CDR1 and CDR2 sequences are MDHEN and SYDVKM. This chain's CDR3 is CASSLFDRVRGDEQFF. Variable domain in full (rest from reference TRBV28 and TRBJ2-1): DVKVTQSSRYLVKRTGEKVFLECVQDMDHENMFWYRQDPGLGLRLIYFSYDVKMKEKGDIPEGYSVSREKKERFSLILESASTNQTSMYLCASSLFDRVRGDEQFFGPGTRLTVL.

The chain has TRBV28 and TRBJ2-1. The germline V gene encodes CDR1 MDHEN and CDR2 SYDVKM. This CDR3 comprises 15 residues. CDR3 in amino acids: CASRDRKLSYNEQFF.

The chain combines TRBV6-5 with TRBJ2-3. Germline lookup yields CDR1 MNHEY and CDR2 SVGAGI. This CDR3 comprises 12 residues. The CDR3 region is CASSYGTDTQYF.

J is TRBJ2-1 and V is TRBV5-1; TCRdb picks TRBD1, but there is no DNA to check that call. This CDR3 is 17 amino acids long. Germline V gene sequence: CDR1 SGHRS, CDR2 YFSETQ. The CDR3 protein is CASSLEGGLLSYNEQFF.

The CDR3 region is CASSPGPGRYEQYF. The V call is TRBV11-2, the J call TRBJ2-7; the TCRdb D gene call, TRBD1, has no DNA to confirm it. The CDR3 is 14 amino acids. Germline V gives CDR1 SGHAT, CDR2 FQNNGV.

The chain uses TRBV5-1 and TRBJ1-1; TCRdb names TRBD1, which stays unverified in the absence of DNA. The germline V gene has CDR1 SGHRS and CDR2 YFSETQ. The CDR3 has 13 residues. CDR3 amino acids: CASSLALDRGYFF.

The chain carries TRBV7-2 and TRBJ2-1; TCRdb designates TRBD2, a call that cannot be tested without DNA. CDR3 length equals 17 residues. Germline V gene sequence: CDR1 SGHTA, CDR2 FQGNSA. The CDR3 reads CASSYSRRGLADNEQFF.

The gene calls are TRBV20-1 and TRBJ2-2; TCRdb's D gene call, TRBD1, goes unchecked for lack of DNA. Germline CDR1 DFQATT, CDR2 SNEGSKA (reference sequence). The CDR3 is 13 residues long. The CDR3 loop reads CSGGTGGSGELFF.